A single T cell receptor beta chain is shown here with its context. This specimen comes from a study of blood T cell repertoires in COVID-19. Across the whole study: T cells, B-cell-depleted T cells, or PBMCs supplied cDNA or gDNA.

TCRdb's copy holds only in-frame clones and misses some; the assay was immunoSEQ multiplex PCR. The table includes about 350,000 clones, approximately 86% detected once. Seattle participants joined during active infection and were tracked over time. The CDR3 sequence is 16 residues long. V was cut by 4 bases and J by 0 bases, with 14 bases left in between. Per the germline V gene, CDR1 is KGHSH and CDR2 is LQKENI. V is TRBV18 and J is TRBJ2-3; no clear D. The sample consisted of peripheral blood. The source of this sequence is a man aged 30 to 39 with COVID-19, enrolled during active disease. CDR3 residues: CASSRPWRSSTDTQYF. The CDR3 DNA follows: TGTGCCAGCTCACGGCCGTGGCGGAGTAGCACAGATACGCAGTATTTT.